This entry features one T cell receptor (beta chain) sequence. The sample is drawn from a study of T cells in narcolepsy. CDR1 and CDR2 (germline): SGHRS, YFSETQ. The CDR3 has 14 residues. Deletions cut 0 bases from V and 2 bases from J, with 5 bases between. Using immunoSEQ multiplex PCR, the repertoire was profiled, and TCRdb retains in-frame clones only, with some absent. The sample shows about 27,000 clones, about nine tenths of them seen only once. This clonotype was sampled from a human donor with narcolepsy. Source material: CD45RA- memory CD4+ T cells from PBMCs. This chain connects TRBV5-1 to TRBJ1-4; D perhaps matches TRBD1 (5 bases). CDR3 loop: CASSLGGTNEKLFF. In DNA form, the CDR3 reads TGCGCCAGCAGCTTGGGGGGGACTAATGAAAAACTGTTTTTT.